This T cell receptor beta chain was identified in a study of Graves' ophthalmopathy and Graves' hyperthyroidism. This clonotype was counted at least ten times. No antigen is known for it. Trimming removed 5 bases from V and 1 base from J, with 5 bases in between. Germline V CDR1 and CDR2: MGHDK, SYGVNS. The CDR3 contains 13 residues. Study-wide findings and caveats: The majority of expanded thyroid clonotypes above 0.001 frequency also occurred in blood.

Scientists amplified the TCR beta CDR3 regions from RNA transcripts. First-round RT-PCR employed HTBI primers, with a second-round multiplex PCR after it. TCRdb processed the multiplex PCR reads anew with MiXCR; each CDR3 protein has one entry. Seen here are around 400,000 distinct CDR3 sequences, over 20% observed once, and the top ten hold around 3%. This TCR came from a woman under 30 with stable Graves' hyperthyroidism. V gene TRBV25-1 combines with J gene TRBJ2-2; D remains unclear. The source material was peripheral blood. The CDR3 here is CASSSLNTGELFF. The CDR3 nucleotides read TGTGCCAGCAGTTCCCTGAACACCGGGGAGCTGTTTTTT. The whole variable domain, remainder taken from reference TRBV25-1 and TRBJ2-2, is EADIYQTPRYLVIGTGKKITLECSQTMGHDKMYWYQQDPGMELHLIHYSYGVNSTEKGDLSSESTVSRIRTEHFPLTLESARPSHTSQYLCASSSLNTGELFFGEGSRLTVL.